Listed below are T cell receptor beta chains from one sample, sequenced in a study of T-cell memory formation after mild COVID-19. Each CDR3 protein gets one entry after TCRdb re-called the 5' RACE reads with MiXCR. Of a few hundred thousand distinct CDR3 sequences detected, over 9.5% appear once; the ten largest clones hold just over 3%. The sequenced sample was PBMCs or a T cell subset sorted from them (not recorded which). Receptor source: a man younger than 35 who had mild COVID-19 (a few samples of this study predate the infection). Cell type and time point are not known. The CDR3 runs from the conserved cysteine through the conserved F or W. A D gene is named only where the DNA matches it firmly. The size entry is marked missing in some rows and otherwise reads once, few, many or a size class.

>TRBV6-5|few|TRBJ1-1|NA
CASSYPGGGTEAFF
TGTGCCAGCAGTTACCCCGGCGGAGGCACTGAAGCTTTCTTT
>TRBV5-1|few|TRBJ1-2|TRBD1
CASSSSGTGVNYGYTF
TGCGCCAGCAGCTCCTCCGGGACAGGGGTGAACTATGGCTACACCTTC
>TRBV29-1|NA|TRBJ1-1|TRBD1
CSAAKQGEAFF
TGCAGCGCAGCTAAACAGGGGGAAGCTTTCTTT
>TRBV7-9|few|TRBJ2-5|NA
CASLTKNEETQYF
TGTGCCAGCTTAACGAAGAACGAGGAGACCCAGTACTTC
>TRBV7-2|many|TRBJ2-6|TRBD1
CASSRQTGGGTTNVLTF
TGTGCCAGCAGCAGACAGACAGGGGGTGGAACCACCAACGTCCTGACTTTC
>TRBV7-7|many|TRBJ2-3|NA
CASSLELTRGTQYF
TGTGCTAGCAGCTTGGAGCTTACCCGGGGTACGCAGTATTTT
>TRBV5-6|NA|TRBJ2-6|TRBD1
CASSLQGAWANVLTF
TGTGCCAGCAGCTTACAGGGGGCCTGGGCCAACGTCCTGACTTTC
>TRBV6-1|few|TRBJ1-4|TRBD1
CASSDPNRGGNEKLFF
TGTGCCAGCAGTGACCCAAACAGGGGTGGGAACGAAAAACTGTTTTTT
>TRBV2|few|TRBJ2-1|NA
CASSDAGASYNEQFF
TGTGCCAGCAGTGATGCGGGGGCCTCATACAATGAGCAGTTCTTC
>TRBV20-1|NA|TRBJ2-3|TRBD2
CSAPSPTGGQDTQYF
TGCAGTGCTCCCTCCCCAACGGGGGGGCAGGATACGCAGTATTTT
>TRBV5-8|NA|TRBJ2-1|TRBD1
CATGQGVYNEQFF
TGTGCCACGGGACAGGGTGTTTACAATGAGCAGTTCTTC
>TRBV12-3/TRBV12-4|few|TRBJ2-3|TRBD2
CASNGAGGLYTQYF
TGTGCCAGCAATGGAGCGGGGGGGCTATATACGCAGTATTTT
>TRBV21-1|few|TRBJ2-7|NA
CASSAVQVYEQYF
TGTGCCAGCAGCGCCGTACAGGTCTACGAGCAGTACTTC
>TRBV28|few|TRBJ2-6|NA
CASSFPGFGANVLTF
TGTGCCAGCAGTTTTCCAGGCTTCGGGGCCAACGTCCTGACTTTC
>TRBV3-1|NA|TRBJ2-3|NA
CASSPRDTQSDTQYF
TGTGCCAGCAGCCCGAGGGACACCCAGTCTGATACGCAGTATTTT
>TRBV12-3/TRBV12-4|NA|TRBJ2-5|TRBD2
CASSDTSGGETQYF
TGTGCCAGCAGTGATACTAGCGGGGGTGAGACCCAGTACTTC